This TCR beta chain was recovered during a study of technical replicates of blood from a few donors. Here immunoSEQ multiplex PCR was the method, and the copy in TCRdb shows in-frame clones only, minus some. The table lists 80,000 or so clones, 95% to 98% of them singletons. The J segment lost 5 bases and the V segment lost 0 bases, leaving 12 bases of the junction unmatched. This CDR3 has 17 residues. Germline lookup yields CDR1 SGHNT and CDR2 YYREEE (reference sequence). This sequence was found in a human donor in good health. Sequencing was carried out using T cells isolated from PBMCs. The chain combines TRBV5-4 with TRBJ1-1, with 8 bases that match TRBD1. CDR3 amino acids: CASSLEGTGIMGTEAFF. CDR3 nucleotides: TGTGCCAGCAGCTTGGAGGGGACAGGAATTATGGGAACTGAAGCTTTCTTT.